Below, 11 T cell receptor beta chains from the same sample are listed, as sequenced in a study of blood T cell repertoires in COVID-19. Clones were sequenced by immunoSEQ multiplex PCR, and TCRdb holds only the in-frame ones, with some missing. Here the sample spans 250,000 to 300,000 clones, 88% being singletons. The sequencing input was peripheral blood. The source of these receptors is a woman aged 70 to 79 with COVID-19, enrolled during active disease.

V gene TRBV6-5 combines with J gene TRBJ1-4; maybe TRBD1 (6 bases). Between the trimmed V and J ends, which lost 5 bases and 6 bases, there was a span of 13 bases. There are 14 residues in the CDR3. Germline V lookup: CDR1 MNHEY, CDR2 SVGAGI. The CDR3 is CASSLQGLDEKLFF. The CDR3 DNA reads as TGTGCCAGCAGTCTCCAGGGGCTTGATGAAAAACTGTTTTTT.

V is TRBV11-1 and J is TRBJ2-1; tentative D call: TRBD2 (5 bases). Trimming stripped 3 bases from V and 5 bases from J, with 14 bases between. Germline-derived CDR1 and CDR2 are SGHAT and FQDESV (reference sequence). This CDR3 is built from 15 residues. The DNA of the CDR3 is TGTGCCAGCAGCTTTTATTCGGGGAGAGACAATGAGCAGTTCTTC. Its translation is CASSFYSGRDNEQFF.

The V gene is TRBV30, the J gene TRBJ1-5; TRBD1 might be the D (5 bases). The CDR3 is 13 amino acids. Germline assignment: CDR1 GTSNPN and CDR2 SVGIG (reference sequence). V was trimmed by 1 base and J by 7 bases, leaving 11 bases between them. This CDR3 is CAWSAGAGQPQHF. CDR3 DNA sequence: TGTGCCTGGAGTGCTGGGGCTGGGCAGCCCCAGCATTTT. Variable domain in full (rest from reference TRBV30 and TRBJ1-5): SQTIHQWPATLVQPVGSPLSLECTVEGTSNPNLYWYRQAAGRGLQLLFYSVGIGQISSEVPQNLSASRPQDRQFILSSKKLLLSDSGFYLCAWSAGAGQPQHFGDGTRLSIL.

This chain links TRBV5-1 with TRBJ2-4; 9 bases fit TRBD1. The CDR3 totals 15 residues. Germline assignment: CDR1 SGHRS and CDR2 YFSETQ. Trimming removed 4 bases from V and 12 bases from J; junction bases left unmatched: 14. The CDR3 coding sequence is TGCGCCAGCAGCCGAGGGGGGACAGGGAAGCATGATCAGTACTTC. Its protein product is CASSRGGTGKHDQYF.

The rearrangement uses TRBV19 and TRBJ2-7, with 9 bases aligning to TRBD1. The CDR3 length is 13 residues. V trimming: 9 bases; J trimming: 3 bases; junction bases outside the gene matches: 6. The germline CDR1 and CDR2 sequences are LNHDA and SQIVND (reference sequence). CDR3: CASRGTGRYEQYF. CDR3 DNA sequence: TGTGCCAGCAGAGGGACAGGGCGCTACGAGCAGTACTTC. The variable domain in full, completed from reference TRBV19 and TRBJ2-7, reads DGGITQSPKYLFRKEGQNVTLSCEQNLNHDAMYWYRQDPGQGLRLIYYSQIVNDFQKGDIAEGYSVSREKKESFPLTVTSAQKNPTAFYLCASRGTGRYEQYFGPGTRLTVT.

V usage is TRBV15 and J usage is TRBJ1-4; no clear D gene. CDR1 and CDR2 from the germline V gene are LNHNV and YYDKDF (reference sequence). V was shortened by 4 bases and J by 8 bases, with 8 bases between the two germline ends. The CDR3 has 12 residues. The CDR3 nucleotides read TGTGCCACCAGCAAGCAGGAAGAAAAACTGTTTTTT. Protein product: CATSKQEEKLFF. The full variable domain, completed using reference TRBV15 and TRBJ1-4, is DAMVIQNPRYQVTQFGKPVTLSCSQTLNHNVMYWYQQKSSQAPKLLFHYYDKDFNNEADTPDNFQSRRPNTSFCFLDIRSPGLGDTAMYLCATSKQEEKLFFGSGTQLSVL.

The genes are TRBV14 and TRBJ2-3; the match to TRBD2 covers 9 bases. This CDR3 spans 15 amino acids. CDR1 is SGHDN and CDR2 is FVKESK in the germline V gene. The ends lost 1 base at V and 1 base at J; junction bases unmatched: 0. This CDR3 is CASSQGLAGTDTQYF. The CDR3 region has the DNA TGTGCCAGCAGCCAAGGACTAGCGGGCACAGATACGCAGTATTTT.

The J gene is TRBJ1-4, the V gene TRBV5-1; the match to TRBD1 covers 8 bases. V lost 1 base to trimming and J lost 7 bases; unmatched junction nucleotides: 6. Per the germline V gene, CDR1 is SGHRS and CDR2 is YFSETQ. This CDR3 is built from 15 residues. As DNA, the CDR3 is TGCGCCAGCAGCTTGCCGGACAGGGACTTTGAAAAACTGTTTTTT. It encodes CASSLPDRDFEKLFF.

For the CDR3, the DNA is TGTGCCAGCAGCGTACAGGGGCAAGAGACCCAGTACTTC. Amino acids: CASSVQGQETQYF. The rearrangement links TRBV5-4 to TRBJ2-5; 7 bases are a match to TRBD1. CDR1 SGHNT and CDR2 YYREEE come from the germline V gene (reference sequence). The junction had 2 bases not matched to a gene; V was cut back by 4 bases and J by 2 bases. The CDR3 totals 13 residues.

The V gene is TRBV29-1, the J gene TRBJ2-7; 8 bases align to TRBD1. V shed 6 bases and J 7 bases; nucleotides not matched to a gene: 5. In germline, CDR1 is SQVTM, CDR2 ANQGSEA. This CDR3 has 11 amino acids. This CDR3 reads CSVGQGREQYF. CDR3 sequence (DNA): TGCAGCGTCGGACAGGGTCGAGAGCAGTACTTC.

This clone was counted only a few times. The chain combines TRBV19 with TRBJ2-7; 7 nucleotides agree with TRBD2. This CDR3 comprises 14 residues. Germline-derived CDR1 and CDR2 are LNHDA and SQIVND (reference sequence). CDR3 bases: TGTGCGACTAGCCGCTCACCCAGGGCCTACGAGCAGTACTTC. This sequence encodes CATSRSPRAYEQYF.